This record covers a single T cell receptor beta chain. This sample was taken from a study of blood T cell repertoires in COVID-19. Study summary: Specimens from acute and convalescent COVID-19 originated in the United States, Italy and Spain. Sources were T cells, B-cell-depleted T cells, or PBMCs; the material itself was cDNA or gDNA.

The protocol was immunoSEQ multiplex PCR, while the TCRdb copy is restricted to in-frame clones and leaves out a portion. The sample records a few hundred thousand clones, 80% to 85% being singletons. The clonotype originates from a person aged 65-85 years with COVID-19, enrolled during active disease. Sequenced material: peripheral blood.

DNA of the CDR3: TGTGCCAGCGTTGACAGCAACTATGGCTACACCTTC. Its protein is CASVDSNYGYTF. The genes are TRBV6-5 and TRBJ1-2, with D maybe TRBD1 (5 bases). The V end was cut by 8 bases, the J end by 2 bases, with 9 bases between. The CDR3 consists of 12 residues. Germline V gives CDR1 MNHEY, CDR2 SVGAGI.